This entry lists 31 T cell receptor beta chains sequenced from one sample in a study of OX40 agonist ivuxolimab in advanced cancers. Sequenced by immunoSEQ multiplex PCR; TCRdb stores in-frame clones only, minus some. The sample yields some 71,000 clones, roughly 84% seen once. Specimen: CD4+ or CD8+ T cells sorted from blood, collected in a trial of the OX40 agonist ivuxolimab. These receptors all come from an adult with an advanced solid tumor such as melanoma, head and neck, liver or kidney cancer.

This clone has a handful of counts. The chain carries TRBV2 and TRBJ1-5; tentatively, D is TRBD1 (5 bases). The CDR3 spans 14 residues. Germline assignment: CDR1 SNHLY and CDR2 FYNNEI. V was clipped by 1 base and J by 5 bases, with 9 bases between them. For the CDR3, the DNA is TGTGCCAGCAGTGAAGAGGGGACCTATCAGCCCCAGCATTTT. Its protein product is CASSEEGTYQPQHF.

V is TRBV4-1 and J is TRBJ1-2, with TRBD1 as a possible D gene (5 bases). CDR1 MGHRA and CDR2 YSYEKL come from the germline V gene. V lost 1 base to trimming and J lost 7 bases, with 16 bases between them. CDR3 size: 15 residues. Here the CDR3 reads CASSQVTPSRGGYTF. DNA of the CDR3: TGCGCCAGCAGCCAAGTGACACCCTCGAGGGGTGGCTACACCTTC.

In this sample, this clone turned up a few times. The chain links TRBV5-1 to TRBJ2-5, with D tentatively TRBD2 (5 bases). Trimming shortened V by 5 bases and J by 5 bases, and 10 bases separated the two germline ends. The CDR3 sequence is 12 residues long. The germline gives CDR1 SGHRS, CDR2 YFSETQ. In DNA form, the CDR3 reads TGCGCCAGCAGTTACCGAGGGGAGACCCAGTACTTC. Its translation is CASSYRGETQYF.

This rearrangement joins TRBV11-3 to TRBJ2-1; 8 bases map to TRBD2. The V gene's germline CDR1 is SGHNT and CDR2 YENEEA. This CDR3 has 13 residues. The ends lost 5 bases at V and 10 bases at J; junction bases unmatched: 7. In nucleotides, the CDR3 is TGTGCCAGCAGCCACCCCAGCGGGAGCGAGCAGTTCTTC. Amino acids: CASSHPSGSEQFF.

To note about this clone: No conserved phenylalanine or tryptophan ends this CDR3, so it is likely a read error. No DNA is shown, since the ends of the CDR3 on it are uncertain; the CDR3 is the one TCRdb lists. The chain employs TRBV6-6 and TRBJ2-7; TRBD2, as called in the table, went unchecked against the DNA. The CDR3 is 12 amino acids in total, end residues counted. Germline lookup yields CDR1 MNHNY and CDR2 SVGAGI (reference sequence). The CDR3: CASREGGDSITS.

CDR3 bases: TGTGCCAGCTCACCAAGGGGACGGCAAGAGACCCAGTACTTC. It codes for CASSPRGRQETQYF. This chain uses TRBV18 with TRBJ2-5; D may be TRBD1 or TRBD2 (5 bases each). Germline V gene lookup returns CDR1 KGHSH and CDR2 LQKENI. This CDR3 has 14 residues. V shed 2 bases and J shed 2 bases, with 9 bases lying between them.

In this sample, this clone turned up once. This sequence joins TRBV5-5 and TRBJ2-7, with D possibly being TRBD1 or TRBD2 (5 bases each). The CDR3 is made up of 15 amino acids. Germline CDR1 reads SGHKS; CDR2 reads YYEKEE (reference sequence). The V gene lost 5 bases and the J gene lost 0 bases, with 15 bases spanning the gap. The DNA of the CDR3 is TGTGCCAGCAGAAAGGAAAGGGACGGCTCCTACGAGCAGTACTTC. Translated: CASRKERDGSYEQYF.

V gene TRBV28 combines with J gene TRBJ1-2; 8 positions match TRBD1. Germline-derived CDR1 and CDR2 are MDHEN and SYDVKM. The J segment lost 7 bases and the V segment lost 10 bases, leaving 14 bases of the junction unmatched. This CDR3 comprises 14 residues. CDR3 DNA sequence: TGTGCCACCCGGGAGTCCCAGGGGGCGTCTGGCTACACCTTC. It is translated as CATRESQGASGYTF.

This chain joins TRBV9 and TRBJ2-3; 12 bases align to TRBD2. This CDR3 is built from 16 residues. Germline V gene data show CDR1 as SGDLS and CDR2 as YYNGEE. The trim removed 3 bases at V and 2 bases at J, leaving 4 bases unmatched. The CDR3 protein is CASSGRTSGATDTQYF. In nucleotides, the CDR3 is TGTGCCAGCAGCGGGCGGACTAGCGGGGCCACAGATACGCAGTATTTT.

The chain's CDR3 is CASSSTTSGRNTGELFF. CDR3 sequence (DNA): TGTGCCAGCAGCTCCACGACTAGCGGGAGGAACACCGGGGAGCTGTTTTTT. The chain is built from TRBV7-3 and TRBJ2-2, with 12 bases lining up with TRBD2. Trimming at V came to 4 bases and at J to 1 base, leaving 4 bases not matched to a gene. The CDR3 spans 17 residues. Germline CDR1 reads SGHTA; CDR2 reads FQGTGA.

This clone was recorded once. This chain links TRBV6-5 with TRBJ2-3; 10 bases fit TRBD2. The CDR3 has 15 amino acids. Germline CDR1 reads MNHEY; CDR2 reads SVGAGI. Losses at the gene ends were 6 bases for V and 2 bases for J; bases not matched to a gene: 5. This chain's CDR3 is CASSRLAGSTDTQYF. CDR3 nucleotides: TGTGCCAGCAGCCGACTAGCGGGCTCCACAGATACGCAGTATTTT.

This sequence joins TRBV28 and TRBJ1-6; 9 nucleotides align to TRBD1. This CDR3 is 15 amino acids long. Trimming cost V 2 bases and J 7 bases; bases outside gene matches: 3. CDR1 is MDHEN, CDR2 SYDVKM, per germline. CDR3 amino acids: CASSLIGQGNSPLHF. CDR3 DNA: TGTGCCAGCAGTTTAATTGGACAGGGGAATTCACCCCTCCACTTT. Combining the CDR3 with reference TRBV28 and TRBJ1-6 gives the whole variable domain DVKVTQSSRYLVKRTGEKVFLECVQDMDHENMFWYRQDPGLGLRLIYFSYDVKMKEKGDIPEGYSVSREKKERFSLILESASTNQTSMYLCASSLIGQGNSPLHFGNGTRLTVT.

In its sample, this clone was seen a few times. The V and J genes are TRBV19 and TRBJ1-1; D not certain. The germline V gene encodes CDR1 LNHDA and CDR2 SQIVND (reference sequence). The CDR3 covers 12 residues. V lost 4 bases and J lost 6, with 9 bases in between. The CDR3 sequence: CASSTRGSEAFF. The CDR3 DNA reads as TGTGCCAGTAGTACCCGGGGTTCTGAAGCTTTCTTT.

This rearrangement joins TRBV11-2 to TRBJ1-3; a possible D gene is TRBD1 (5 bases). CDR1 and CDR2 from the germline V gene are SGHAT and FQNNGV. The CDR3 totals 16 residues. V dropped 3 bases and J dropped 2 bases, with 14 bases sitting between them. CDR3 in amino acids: CASSFSGRRAGNTIYF. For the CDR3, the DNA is TGTGCCAGCAGCTTCTCAGGGAGAAGGGCTGGAAACACCATATATTTT.

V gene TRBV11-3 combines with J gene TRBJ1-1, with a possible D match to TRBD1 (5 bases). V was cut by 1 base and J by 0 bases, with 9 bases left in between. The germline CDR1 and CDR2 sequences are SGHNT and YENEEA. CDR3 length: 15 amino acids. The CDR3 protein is CASSLGGGVNTEAFF. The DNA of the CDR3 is TGTGCCAGCAGCTTAGGGGGCGGGGTGAACACTGAAGCTTTCTTT.

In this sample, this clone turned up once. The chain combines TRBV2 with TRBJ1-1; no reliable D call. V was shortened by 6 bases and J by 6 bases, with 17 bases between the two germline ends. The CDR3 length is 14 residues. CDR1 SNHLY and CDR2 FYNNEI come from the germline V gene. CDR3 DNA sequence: TGTGCCAGCAGCATTTCCGGGGTTGGGGCTGAAGCTTTCTTT. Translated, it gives CASSISGVGAEAFF. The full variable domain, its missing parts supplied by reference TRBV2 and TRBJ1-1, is EPEVTQTPSHQVTQMGQEVILRCVPISNHLYFYWYRQILGQKVEFLVSFYNNEISEKSEIFDDQFSVERPDGSNFTLKIRSTKLEDSAMYFCASSISGVGAEAFFGQGTRLTVV.

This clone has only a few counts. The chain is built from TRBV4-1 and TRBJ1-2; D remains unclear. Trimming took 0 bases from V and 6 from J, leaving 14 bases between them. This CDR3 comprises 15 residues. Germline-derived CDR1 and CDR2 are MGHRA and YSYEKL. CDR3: CASSQDPLGRDGYTF. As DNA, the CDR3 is TGCGCCAGCAGCCAAGACCCCCTGGGGAGAGATGGCTACACCTTC.

CDR3 residues: CASRATSGGAGTQYF. CDR3 DNA sequence: TGTGCCAGCAGGGCTACTAGCGGGGGGGCCGGAACCCAGTACTTC. This sequence joins TRBV28 and TRBJ2-5, with 13 bases matching TRBD2. This CDR3 is built from 15 residues. The trim removed 6 bases at V and 8 bases at J, leaving 9 bases unmatched. Germline loops: CDR1 MDHEN, CDR2 SYDVKM.

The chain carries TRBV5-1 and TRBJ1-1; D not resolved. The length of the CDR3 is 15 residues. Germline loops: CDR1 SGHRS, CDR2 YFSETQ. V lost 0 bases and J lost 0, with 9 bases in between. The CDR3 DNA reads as TGCGCCAGCAGCTTGGACGGGTCCATGAACACTGAAGCTTTCTTT. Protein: CASSLDGSMNTEAFF.

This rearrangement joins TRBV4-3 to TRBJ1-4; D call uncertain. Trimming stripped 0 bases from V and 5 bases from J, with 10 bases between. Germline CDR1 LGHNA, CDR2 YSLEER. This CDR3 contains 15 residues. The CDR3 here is CASSQEGRPNEKLFF. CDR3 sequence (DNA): TGCGCCAGCAGCCAAGAGGGCAGGCCCAATGAAAAACTGTTTTTT.

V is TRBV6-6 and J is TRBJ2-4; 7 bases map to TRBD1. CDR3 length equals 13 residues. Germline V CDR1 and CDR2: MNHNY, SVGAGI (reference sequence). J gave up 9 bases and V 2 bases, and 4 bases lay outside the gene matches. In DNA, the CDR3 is TGTGCCAGCAGTTACGACAGGGTTGCCATTCAGTACTTC. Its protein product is CASSYDRVAIQYF.

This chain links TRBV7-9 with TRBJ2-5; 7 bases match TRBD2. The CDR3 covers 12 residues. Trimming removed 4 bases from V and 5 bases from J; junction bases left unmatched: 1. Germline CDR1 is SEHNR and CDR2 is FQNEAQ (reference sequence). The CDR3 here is CASSYSGETQYF. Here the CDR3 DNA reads TGTGCCAGCAGCTATAGCGGGGAGACCCAGTACTTC.

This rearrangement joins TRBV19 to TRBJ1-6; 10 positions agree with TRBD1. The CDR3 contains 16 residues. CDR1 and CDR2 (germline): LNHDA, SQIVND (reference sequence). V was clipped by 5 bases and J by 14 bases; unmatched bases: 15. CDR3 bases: TGTGCCAGTAGTTACCCGGACAGGGGGGGAGAGGTCACCCTCCACTTT. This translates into CASSYPDRGGEVTLHF.

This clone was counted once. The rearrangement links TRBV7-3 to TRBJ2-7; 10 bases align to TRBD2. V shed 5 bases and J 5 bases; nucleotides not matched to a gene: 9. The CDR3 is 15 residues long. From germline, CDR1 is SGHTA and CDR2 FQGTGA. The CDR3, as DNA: TGTGCCAGCAGCCCCAGTGGAGCGGGAGGGGACGAGCAGTACTTC. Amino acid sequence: CASSPSGAGGDEQYF.

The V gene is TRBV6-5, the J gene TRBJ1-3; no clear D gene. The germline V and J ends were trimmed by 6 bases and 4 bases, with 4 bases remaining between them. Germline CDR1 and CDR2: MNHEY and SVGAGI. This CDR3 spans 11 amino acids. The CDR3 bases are TGTGCCAGCAGGGTCGGAAACACCATATATTTT. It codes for CASRVGNTIYF.

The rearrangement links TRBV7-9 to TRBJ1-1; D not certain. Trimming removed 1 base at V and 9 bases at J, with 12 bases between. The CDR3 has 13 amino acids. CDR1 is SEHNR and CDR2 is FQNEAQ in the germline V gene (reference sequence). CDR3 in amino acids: CASSLVEGRQAFF. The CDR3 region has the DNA TGTGCCAGCAGCTTAGTCGAGGGTCGACAAGCTTTCTTT.

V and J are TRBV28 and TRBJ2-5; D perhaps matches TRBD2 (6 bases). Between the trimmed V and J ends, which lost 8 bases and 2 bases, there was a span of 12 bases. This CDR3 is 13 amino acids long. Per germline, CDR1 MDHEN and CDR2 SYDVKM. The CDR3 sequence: CASARGGQETQYF. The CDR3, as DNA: TGTGCCAGCGCTCGAGGAGGGCAAGAGACCCAGTACTTC.

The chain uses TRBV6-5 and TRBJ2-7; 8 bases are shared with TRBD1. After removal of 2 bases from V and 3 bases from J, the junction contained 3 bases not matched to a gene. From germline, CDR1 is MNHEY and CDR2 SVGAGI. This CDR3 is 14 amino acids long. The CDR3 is CASSYRDRGYEQYF. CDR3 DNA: TGTGCCAGCAGTTACAGAGACAGGGGCTACGAGCAGTACTTC.

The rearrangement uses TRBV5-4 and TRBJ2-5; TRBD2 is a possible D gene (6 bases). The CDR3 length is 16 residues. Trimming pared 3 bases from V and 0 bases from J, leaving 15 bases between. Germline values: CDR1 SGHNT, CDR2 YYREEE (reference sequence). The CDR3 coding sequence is TGTGCCAGCAGCTCCTGGGACTCACCAAACCAAGAGACCCAGTACTTC. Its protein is CASSSWDSPNQETQYF.

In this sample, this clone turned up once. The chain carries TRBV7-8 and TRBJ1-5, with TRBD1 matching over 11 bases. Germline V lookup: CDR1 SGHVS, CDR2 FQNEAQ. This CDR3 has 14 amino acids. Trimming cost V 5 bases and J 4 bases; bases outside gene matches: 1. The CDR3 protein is CASSRDRGNQPQHF. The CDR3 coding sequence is TGTGCCAGCAGCCGGGACAGGGGGAATCAGCCCCAGCATTTT.

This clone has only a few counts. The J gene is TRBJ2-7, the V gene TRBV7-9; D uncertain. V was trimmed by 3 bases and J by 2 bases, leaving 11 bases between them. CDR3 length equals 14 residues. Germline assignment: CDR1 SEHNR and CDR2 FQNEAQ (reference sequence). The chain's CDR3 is CASSLFEPPYEQYF. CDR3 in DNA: TGTGCCAGCAGCTTGTTCGAGCCCCCCTACGAGCAGTACTTC.